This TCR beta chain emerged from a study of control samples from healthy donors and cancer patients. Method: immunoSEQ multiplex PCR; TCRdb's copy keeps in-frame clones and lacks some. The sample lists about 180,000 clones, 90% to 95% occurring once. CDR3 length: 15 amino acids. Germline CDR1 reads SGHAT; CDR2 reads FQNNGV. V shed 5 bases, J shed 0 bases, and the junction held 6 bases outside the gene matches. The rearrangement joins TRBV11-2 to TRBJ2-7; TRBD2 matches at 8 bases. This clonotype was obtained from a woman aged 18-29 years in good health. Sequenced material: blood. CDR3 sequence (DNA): TGTGCCAGCAGCCGTAGCGGGACCTCCTCCTACGAGCAGTACTTC. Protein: CASSRSGTSSYEQYF. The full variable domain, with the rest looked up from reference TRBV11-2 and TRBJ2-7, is EAGVAQSPRYKIIEKRQSVAFWCNPISGHATLYWYQQILGQGPKLLIQFQNNGVVDDSQLPKDRFSAERLKGVDSTLKIQPAKLEDSAVYLCASSRSGTSSYEQYFGPGTRLTVT.